Listed below are T cell receptor beta chains from one sample, sequenced in a study of response to subunit inactivated influenza vaccine. TCRdb used MiXCR to reprocess the RT-PCR reads, holding one entry per CDR3 protein. The sample lists some 540,000 distinct CDR3 sequences, around 21% occurring once. These same records also appear under a second study, on T cells expressing NK-cell markers.

This sample comprised CD4+ T cells sorted from PBMCs, obtained 12 days after vaccination. Receptors originate from a man between 50 and 59 years old who received an inactivated influenza vaccine. CDR3s include the opening cysteine and the closing phenylalanine or tryptophan. D genes are given only for firm matches. Some rows have no size entry. The others give once, few or many, or a class for an expanded clone.

CDR3 DNA,CDR3 protein,V gene,D gene,J gene,clone size
TGTGCCAGCAGCTCCGGACTAGTCTCCGGGGAGCTGTTTTTT,CASSSGLVSGELFF,TRBV7-9,TRBD2,TRBJ2-2,-
TGTGCCAGCAGCTTGGCCTCTACGGCTTACTCCTACGAGCAGTACTTC,CASSLASTAYSYEQYF,TRBV5-5,-,TRBJ2-7,many
TGTGCCTGGACACCGGACCGTGGAGTCGCCATATATTTT,CAWTPDRGVAIYF,TRBV30,-,TRBJ1-3,-
TGCAGTGCGCCCCGACAGGGGTCTAATGAAAAACTGTTTTTT,CSAPRQGSNEKLFF,TRBV20-1,TRBD1,TRBJ1-4,-
TGTGCCAGCAGCTCCCAGGGGATAGCTAGCACTGAGCAGTTCTTC,CASSSQGIASTEQFF,TRBV7-8,-,TRBJ2-1,-
TGTGCCACCAGCAGAGTCTTGGCAAAGGGTGAAAAACTGTTTTTT,CATSRVLAKGEKLFF,TRBV15,-,TRBJ1-4,-
TGTGCCAGCCAAAGTCAAAGGGGCACTGAAGCTTTCTTT,CASQSQRGTEAFF,TRBV6-1,-,TRBJ1-1,-
TGTGCCAGCAGTGTGGGGGTGGGGCAGTACTTC,CASSVGVGQYF,TRBV28,-,TRBJ2-7,-
TGCAGTGCTAACAGGGGCGGTTGGGAGACCCAGTACTTC,CSANRGGWETQYF,TRBV20-1,TRBD1,TRBJ2-5,-
TGTGCCAGCAGTCTAGCGGAGTTCCAAGAGACCCAGTACTTC,CASSLAEFQETQYF,TRBV28,TRBD2,TRBJ2-5,-
TGTGCCAGCAGCCCAGCGGGAAACTCCTACGAGCAGTACTTC,CASSPAGNSYEQYF,TRBV4-2,TRBD2,TRBJ2-7,-
TGTGCCAGCAGCCCCGGGGCAGGGAAAGAGACCCAGTACTTC,CASSPGAGKETQYF,TRBV7-9,-,TRBJ2-5,-
TGTGCCAGCAGTGTGGGACTGACGAACACCGGGGAGCTGTTTTTT,CASSVGLTNTGELFF,TRBV2,-,TRBJ2-2,-
TGTGCCAGCAGCTCACAAATGGGATCACCCCTCCACTTT,CASSSQMGSPLHF,TRBV11-3,-,TRBJ1-6,-
TGTGCCAGCAGCGAGACAGGGGCAGGTCTGTTTTTT,CASSETGAGLFF,TRBV2,TRBD1,TRBJ2-2,many
TGTGCCAGCAGCCAAGCCAGCGGGGCCTACGAGCAGTACTTC,CASSQASGAYEQYF,TRBV3-1,TRBD2,TRBJ2-7,-
TGCGCCAGCAGCTCCCTACAACATGGGGTCGGGACCCAGTACTTC,CASSSLQHGVGTQYF,TRBV5-1,-,TRBJ2-5,-
TGTGCCAGCAGTTTATCATACAGGGAGGAGACCCAGTACTTC,CASSLSYREETQYF,TRBV27,-,TRBJ2-5,-
TGTGCCATCAGTCAGGGGGGCCTTAAGACGGAGACCCAGTACTTC,CAISQGGLKTETQYF,TRBV10-3,-,TRBJ2-5,-
TGCGCCAGCAGCTTGGTAGGCAGAAGATATAATTCACCCCTCCACTTT,CASSLVGRRYNSPLHF,TRBV5-1,-,TRBJ1-6,few
TGTGCCATCAGTGCTGGCGTGAACACTGAAGCTTTCTTT,CAISAGVNTEAFF,TRBV10-3,-,TRBJ1-1,few
TGTGCCAGCAGTTTAAGGACGGGCCCCTACAATGAGCAGTTCTTC,CASSLRTGPYNEQFF,TRBV28,-,TRBJ2-1,many
TGTGCCAGCAGCGGAAACGCAGGGACAGATACGCAGTATTTT,CASSGNAGTDTQYF,TRBV7-2,-,TRBJ2-3,few
TGTGCCAGCAGTTTAGGGCCGAATAGCAATCAGCCCCAGCATTTT,CASSLGPNSNQPQHF,TRBV12-3/TRBV12-4,-,TRBJ1-5,-
TGTGCCATCAGTGAGAAGGGAGAAAGCTATGGCTACACCTTC,CAISEKGESYGYTF,TRBV10-3,-,TRBJ1-2,few
TGTGCCATCAGTGAGTCCGAACTAGCGAGGGAGACCCAGTACTTC,CAISESELARETQYF,TRBV10-3,TRBD2,TRBJ2-5,many
TGCGCCAGCAGCCTATCGGGACTAGGGGTAGATACGCAGTATTTT,CASSLSGLGVDTQYF,TRBV5-1,TRBD2,TRBJ2-3,few
TGTGCCAGCAGCTTCAGGGCTGCCCCCACAGATACGCAGTATTTT,CASSFRAAPTDTQYF,TRBV7-2,-,TRBJ2-3,-
TGTGCCAGCAGCTCACCTACATCCGGGACTAGCGGGAGGAAGTCCTACAATGAGCAGTTCTTC,CASSSPTSGTSGRKSYNEQFF,TRBV11-2,TRBD2,TRBJ2-1,-
TGCGCCAGCAGCCAAGATGTGGAACAAGAGACCCAGTACTTC,CASSQDVEQETQYF,TRBV4-3,-,TRBJ2-5,once
TGTGCCAGCTCACACGGGGCTTACAATGAGCAGTTCTTC,CASSHGAYNEQFF,TRBV18,-,TRBJ2-1,-
TGTGCCAGCAGTCGACAGTCCTCCTACGAGCAGTACTTC,CASSRQSSYEQYF,TRBV27,-,TRBJ2-7,many
TGTGCCAGCAGCCAAGATCGACTGCTCGGTAATTCACCCCTCCACTTT,CASSQDRLLGNSPLHF,TRBV3-1,-,TRBJ1-6,-
TGTGCCAGCAGCTTTCAGGGGGCTCTTGGCTACACCTTC,CASSFQGALGYTF,TRBV12-3/TRBV12-4,TRBD1,TRBJ1-2,few
TGTGCCAGCAGTGTACGACAGGGCGCTGAAGCTTTCTTT,CASSVRQGAEAFF,TRBV12-3/TRBV12-4,TRBD1,TRBJ1-1,-
TGCAGTGCACGAAGGGGGCGAGGAACTGAAGCTTTCTTT,CSARRGRGTEAFF,TRBV20-1,TRBD1,TRBJ1-1,few
TGTGCCAGCAGCTTAGGTGGGGGAGAGACCCAGTACTTC,CASSLGGGETQYF,TRBV12-3/TRBV12-4,-,TRBJ2-5,many
TGCAGTGCTAGACGGACGGCGAACACTGAAGCTTTCTTT,CSARRTANTEAFF,TRBV20-1,-,TRBJ1-1,-
TGCAGTGCTAGGGGACAGGCTCTCTGGGCTTTCTTT,CSARGQALWAFF,TRBV20-1,TRBD1,TRBJ1-1,few
TGTGCCAGCAGTTTCACTAGCGGGAGTTTCTACAATGAGCAGTTCTTC,CASSFTSGSFYNEQFF,TRBV12-3/TRBV12-4,TRBD2,TRBJ2-1,-
TGTGCCAGCAGCATTGGACAGGGGTCCTATAATTCACCCCTCCACTTT,CASSIGQGSYNSPLHF,TRBV7-2,TRBD1,TRBJ1-6,many
TGTGCCAGCGGGAGGGAGACAGATACGCAGTATTTT,CASGRETDTQYF,TRBV9,TRBD2,TRBJ2-3,few
TGTGCTAGTGGTTCCTCCTTGGGGCAGGGCTATTATGGCTACACCTTC,CASGSSLGQGYYGYTF,TRBV12-5,-,TRBJ1-2,-
TGTGCCATCAGTGAGTCGCGGGGACAGGGGGCTTTTGGCTACACCTTC,CAISESRGQGAFGYTF,TRBV10-3,TRBD1,TRBJ1-2,few
TGCAGCGTTGAGACGGGGGCCGGACTAGCGAGAGACCCCCCGCGGTTCTTC,CSVETGAGLARDPPRFF,TRBV29-1,TRBD2,TRBJ2-1,-
TGTGCCACCAGTGACACCGGGACTAGCGGGAACTTAAACACCGGGGAGCTGTTTTTT,CATSDTGTSGNLNTGELFF,TRBV24-1,TRBD2,TRBJ2-2,-
TGCAGCGGCCGGGACGCCTACGAGCAGTACTTC,CSGRDAYEQYF,TRBV29-1,-,TRBJ2-7,-
TGCAGTGCCACGGACAGGGATGACGAGCAGTACTTC,CSATDRDDEQYF,TRBV20-1,TRBD1,TRBJ2-7,-
TGTGCCACCGCCGGGACAGGGACATCCGAGCAGTACTTC,CATAGTGTSEQYF,TRBV10-3,TRBD1,TRBJ2-7,-
TGTGCCAGCAGCCAGGGGACAGCAGTCGAAGAGACCCAGTACTTC,CASSQGTAVEETQYF,TRBV4-2,TRBD1,TRBJ2-5,many
TGTGCCAGCAGCTTAGTAGGGGCTAGCGGGATTCGTACGCAGTATTTT,CASSLVGASGIRTQYF,TRBV7-2,TRBD2,TRBJ2-3,many
TGTGCCAGCAGCTCCTTAGAGGGCACAGATACGCAGTATTTT,CASSSLEGTDTQYF,TRBV11-3,-,TRBJ2-3,-
TGCGCCAGCAGCTTCGGACTAGCGGGGGGCCACCAGAGCACAGATACGCAGTATTTT,CASSFGLAGGHQSTDTQYF,TRBV5-1,TRBD2,TRBJ2-3,-
TGTGCCAGCAGCTCTGGCGGGAGTAGTGGAGAGACCCAGTACTTC,CASSSGGSSGETQYF,TRBV5-4,TRBD2,TRBJ2-5,-
TGTGCCAGCAGCTCGGGACTCCCCGGCGCAGATACGCAGTATTTT,CASSSGLPGADTQYF,TRBV11-3,-,TRBJ2-3,few
TGTGCCAGCAGTTCCATCAAGGACAGTTTTAATCAGCCCCAGCATTTT,CASSSIKDSFNQPQHF,TRBV28,-,TRBJ1-5,-
TGCGCCAGCAGCCAAGATCGGACAGGGGGTGTGGTGACCCAGTACTTC,CASSQDRTGGVVTQYF,TRBV4-1,TRBD1,TRBJ2-5,-
TGTGCCAGCAGCCTGATAGCGGGGCGTGAGCAGTTCTTC,CASSLIAGREQFF,TRBV7-2,TRBD2,TRBJ2-1,-